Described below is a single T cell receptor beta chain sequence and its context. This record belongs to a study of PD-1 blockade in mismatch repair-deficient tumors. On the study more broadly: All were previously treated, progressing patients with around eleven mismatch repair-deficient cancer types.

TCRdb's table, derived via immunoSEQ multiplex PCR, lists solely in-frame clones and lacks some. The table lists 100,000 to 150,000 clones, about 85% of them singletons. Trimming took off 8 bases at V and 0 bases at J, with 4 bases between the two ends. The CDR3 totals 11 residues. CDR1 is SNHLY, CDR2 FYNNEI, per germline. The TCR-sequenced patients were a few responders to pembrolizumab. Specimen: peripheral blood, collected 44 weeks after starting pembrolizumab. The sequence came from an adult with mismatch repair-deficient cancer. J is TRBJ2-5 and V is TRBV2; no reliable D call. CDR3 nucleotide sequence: TGTGCCAGCGGGGACCAAGAGACCCAGTACTTC. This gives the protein CASGDQETQYF.